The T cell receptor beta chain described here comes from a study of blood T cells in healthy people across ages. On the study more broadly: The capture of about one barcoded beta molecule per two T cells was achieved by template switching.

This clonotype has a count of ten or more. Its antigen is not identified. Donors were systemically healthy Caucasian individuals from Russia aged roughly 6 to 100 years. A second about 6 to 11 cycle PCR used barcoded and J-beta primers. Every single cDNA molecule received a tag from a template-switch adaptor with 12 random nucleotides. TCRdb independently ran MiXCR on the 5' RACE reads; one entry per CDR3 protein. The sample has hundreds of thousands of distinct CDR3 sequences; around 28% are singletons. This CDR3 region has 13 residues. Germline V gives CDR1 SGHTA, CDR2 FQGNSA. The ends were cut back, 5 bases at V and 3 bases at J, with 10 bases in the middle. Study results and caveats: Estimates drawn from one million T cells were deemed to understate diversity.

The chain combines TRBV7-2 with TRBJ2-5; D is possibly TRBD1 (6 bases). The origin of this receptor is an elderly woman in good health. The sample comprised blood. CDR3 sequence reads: CASSTYREETQYF. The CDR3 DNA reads TGTGCCAGCAGCACGTACAGGGAAGAGACCCAGTACTTC. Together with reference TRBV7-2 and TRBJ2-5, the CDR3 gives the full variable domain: GAGVSQSPSNKVTEKGKDVELRCDPISGHTALYWYRQSLGQGLEFLIYFQGNSAPDKSGLPSDRFSAERTGGSVSTLTIQRTQQEDSAVYLCASSTYREETQYFGPGTRLLVL.